Sequencing of this T cell receptor (beta chain) was carried out in a study of T cells after yellow fever vaccination. Study at large: Where fractions had low cell numbers, libraries were prepared from them with the SMART-Seq v4 Ultra Low Input RNA kit. General study points: Peaking faster, on day 5 versus 15, the secondary response was nonetheless weaker. Re-detected after boosting: most primary clones, almost 97% of CD4 and about 90% of CD8.

As to this clonotype: Its cognate antigen is unknown.

Template switching with 5'RACE generated the TCR cDNA and added a universal primer site and UMIs. MiXCR, run by TCRdb on the 5' RACE reads, gives a single entry per CDR3 protein. This sample has under 550,000 distinct CDR3 sequences; about a fifth occur once, and the top ten carry roughly 16%. Trimming cost V 3 bases and J 0 bases, with 12 bases left between them. The germline V gene encodes CDR1 SGHRS and CDR2 YFSETQ. The CDR3 length is 15 residues. The sequencing used PBMCs, collected roughly 20 days after the first yellow fever vaccination. The sequence was obtained from a man between 18 and 29 years old who received the YFV17D yellow fever vaccine. The V gene is TRBV5-1, the J gene TRBJ1-1; D remains ambiguous. CDR3 protein: CASSSARRMNTEAFF. The DNA of the CDR3 is TGCGCCAGCAGCTCGGCGCGGAGGATGAACACTGAAGCTTTCTTT.